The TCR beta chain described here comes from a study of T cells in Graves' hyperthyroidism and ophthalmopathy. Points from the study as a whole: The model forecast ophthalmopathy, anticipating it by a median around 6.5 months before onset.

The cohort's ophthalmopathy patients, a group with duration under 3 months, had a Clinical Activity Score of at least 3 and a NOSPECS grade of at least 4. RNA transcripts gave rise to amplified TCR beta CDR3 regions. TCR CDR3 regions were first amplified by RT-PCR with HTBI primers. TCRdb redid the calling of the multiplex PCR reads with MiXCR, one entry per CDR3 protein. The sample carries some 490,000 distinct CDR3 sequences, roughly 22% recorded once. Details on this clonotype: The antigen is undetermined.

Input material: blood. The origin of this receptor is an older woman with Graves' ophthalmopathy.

The CDR3 loop is CASSSDRGRVITDTQYF. DNA of the CDR3: TGTGCCAGCAGCTCCGACAGGGGGCGCGTAATCACAGATACGCAGTATTTT. This chain links TRBV7-9 with TRBJ2-3; 10 bases are a match to TRBD1. CDR1 and CDR2 from the germline V gene are SEHNR and FQNEAQ (reference sequence). The junction had 9 bases not matched to a gene; V was cut back by 4 bases and J by 2 bases. The CDR3 spans 17 residues.